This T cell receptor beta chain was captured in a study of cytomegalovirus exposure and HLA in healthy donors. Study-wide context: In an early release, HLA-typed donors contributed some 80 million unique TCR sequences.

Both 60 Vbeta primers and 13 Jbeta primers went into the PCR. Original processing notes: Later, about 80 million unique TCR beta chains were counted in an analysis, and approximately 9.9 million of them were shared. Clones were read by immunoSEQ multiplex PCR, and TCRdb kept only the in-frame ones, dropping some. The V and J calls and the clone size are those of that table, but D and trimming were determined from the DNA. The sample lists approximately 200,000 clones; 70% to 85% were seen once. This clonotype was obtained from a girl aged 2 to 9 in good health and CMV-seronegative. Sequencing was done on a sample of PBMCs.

This chain's CDR3 is CASSPQAGQKCEAFF. CDR3 nucleotides: TGTGCCAGCAGCCCCCAAGCAGGTCAGAAGTGTGAAGCTTTCTTT. The chain links TRBV7-9 to TRBJ1-1; D gene uncertain. The ends were cut back, 5 bases at V and 7 bases at J, with 20 bases in the middle. Germline V CDR1 and CDR2: SEHNR, FQNEAQ (reference sequence). The CDR3 is made up of 15 amino acids. Complete variable domain (other parts from reference TRBV7-9 and TRBJ1-1): DTGVSQNPRHKITKRGQNVTFRCDPISEHNRLYWYRQTLGQGPEFLTYFQNEAQLEKSRLLSDRFSAERPKGSFSTLEIQRTEQGDSAMYLCASSPQAGQKCEAFFGQGTRLTVV.